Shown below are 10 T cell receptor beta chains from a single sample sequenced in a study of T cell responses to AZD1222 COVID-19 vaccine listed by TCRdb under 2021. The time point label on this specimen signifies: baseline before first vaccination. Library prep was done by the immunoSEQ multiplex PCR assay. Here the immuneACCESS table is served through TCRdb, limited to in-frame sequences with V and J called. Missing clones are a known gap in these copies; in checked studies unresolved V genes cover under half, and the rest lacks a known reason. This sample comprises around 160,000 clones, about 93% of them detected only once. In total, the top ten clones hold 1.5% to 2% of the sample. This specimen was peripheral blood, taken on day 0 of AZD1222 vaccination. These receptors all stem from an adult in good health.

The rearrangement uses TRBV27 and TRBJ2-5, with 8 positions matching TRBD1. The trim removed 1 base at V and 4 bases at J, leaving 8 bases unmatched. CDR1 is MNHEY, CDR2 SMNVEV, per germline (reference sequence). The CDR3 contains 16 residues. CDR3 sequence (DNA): TGTGCCAGCAGTTTATATTCAGGGGGCTGGAGAGAGACCCAGTACTTC. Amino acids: CASSLYSGGWRETQYF.

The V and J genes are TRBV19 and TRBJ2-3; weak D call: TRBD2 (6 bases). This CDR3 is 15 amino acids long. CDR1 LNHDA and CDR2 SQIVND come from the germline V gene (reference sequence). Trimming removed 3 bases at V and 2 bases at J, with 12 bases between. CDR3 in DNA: TGTGCCAGTAGTATTCGCGGGGACCCCACAGATACGCAGTATTTT. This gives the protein CASSIRGDPTDTQYF.

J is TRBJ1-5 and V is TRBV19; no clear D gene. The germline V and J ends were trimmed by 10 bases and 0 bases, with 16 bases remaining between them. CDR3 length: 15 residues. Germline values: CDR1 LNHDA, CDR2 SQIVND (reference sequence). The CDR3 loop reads CATHPGVVSNQPQHF. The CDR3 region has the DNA TGTGCCACCCATCCCGGCGTCGTTAGCAATCAGCCCCAGCATTTT.

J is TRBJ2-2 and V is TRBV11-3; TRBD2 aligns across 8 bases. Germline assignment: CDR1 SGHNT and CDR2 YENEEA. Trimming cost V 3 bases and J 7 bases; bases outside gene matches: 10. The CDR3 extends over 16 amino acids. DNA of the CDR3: TGTGCCAGCAGCTTTACCCGGGGGGGATTCGTCGGGGAGCTGTTTTTT. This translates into CASSFTRGGFVGELFF.

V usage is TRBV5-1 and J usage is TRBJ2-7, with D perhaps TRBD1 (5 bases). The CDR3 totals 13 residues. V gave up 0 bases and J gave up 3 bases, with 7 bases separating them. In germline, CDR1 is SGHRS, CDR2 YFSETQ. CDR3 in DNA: TGCGCCAGCAGCTTGGGGACAAACTACGAGCAGTACTTC. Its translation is CASSLGTNYEQYF.

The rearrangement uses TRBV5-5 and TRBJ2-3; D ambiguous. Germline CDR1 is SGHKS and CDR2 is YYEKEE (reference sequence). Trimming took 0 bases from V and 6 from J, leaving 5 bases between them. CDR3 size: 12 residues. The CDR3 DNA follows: TGTGCCAGCAGCTTGGGGGCGGATACGCAGTATTTT. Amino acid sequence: CASSLGADTQYF.

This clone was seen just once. In DNA, the CDR3 is TGCGCCATCAGCTTAGAGGACAGGGGCTCCGGGGAGCTGTTTTTT. It yields the protein CAISLEDRGSGELFF. The chain links TRBV10-2 to TRBJ2-2, with 9 bases that match TRBD1. The CDR3 is 15 residues long. Germline V gives CDR1 WSHSY, CDR2 SAAADI. Trimming removed 10 bases from V and 6 bases from J; junction bases left unmatched: 12.

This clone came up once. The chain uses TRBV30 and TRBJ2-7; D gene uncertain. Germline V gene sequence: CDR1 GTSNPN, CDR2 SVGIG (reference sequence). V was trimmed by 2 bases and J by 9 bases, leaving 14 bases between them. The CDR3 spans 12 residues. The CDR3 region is CAWSLTGDAQYF. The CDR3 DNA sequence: TGTGCCTGGAGTCTTACTGGAGATGCGCAGTACTTC.

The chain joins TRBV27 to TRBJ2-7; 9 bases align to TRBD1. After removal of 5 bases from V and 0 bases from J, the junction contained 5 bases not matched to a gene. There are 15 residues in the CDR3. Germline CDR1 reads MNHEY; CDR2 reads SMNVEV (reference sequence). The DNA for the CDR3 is TGTGCCAGCAGTCGTTCGGGACAGGGCTCCTACGAGCAGTACTTC. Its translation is CASSRSGQGSYEQYF.

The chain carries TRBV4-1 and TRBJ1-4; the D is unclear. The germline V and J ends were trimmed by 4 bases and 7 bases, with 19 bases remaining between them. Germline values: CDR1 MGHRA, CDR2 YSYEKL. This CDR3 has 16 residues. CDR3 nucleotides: TGCGCCAGCAGCCGCTGGGAGCTTGAGCAACTTGAAAAACTGTTTTTT. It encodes CASSRWELEQLEKLFF.